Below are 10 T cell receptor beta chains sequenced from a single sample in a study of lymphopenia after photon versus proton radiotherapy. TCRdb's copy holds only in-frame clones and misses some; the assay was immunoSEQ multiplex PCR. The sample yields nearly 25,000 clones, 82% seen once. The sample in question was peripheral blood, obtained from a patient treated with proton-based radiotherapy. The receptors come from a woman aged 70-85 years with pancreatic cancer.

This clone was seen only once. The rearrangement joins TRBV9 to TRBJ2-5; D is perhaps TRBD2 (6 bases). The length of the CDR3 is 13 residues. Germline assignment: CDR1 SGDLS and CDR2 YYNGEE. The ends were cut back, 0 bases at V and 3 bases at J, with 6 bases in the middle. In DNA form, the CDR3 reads TGTGCCAGCAGCGTAGCGGGGGAAGAGACCCAGTACTTC. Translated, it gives CASSVAGEETQYF.

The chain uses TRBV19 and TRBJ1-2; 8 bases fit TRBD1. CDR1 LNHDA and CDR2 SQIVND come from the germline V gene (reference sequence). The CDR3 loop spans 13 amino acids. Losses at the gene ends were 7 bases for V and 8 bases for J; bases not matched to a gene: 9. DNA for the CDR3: TGTGCCAGTACCGACAGGGGCCGACGGGGCTACACCTTC. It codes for CASTDRGRRGYTF.

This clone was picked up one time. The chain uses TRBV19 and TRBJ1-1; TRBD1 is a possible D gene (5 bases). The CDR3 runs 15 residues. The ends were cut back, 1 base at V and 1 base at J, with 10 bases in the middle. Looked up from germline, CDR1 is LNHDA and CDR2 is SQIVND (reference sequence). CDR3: CASSIVGTANTEAFF. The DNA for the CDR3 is TGTGCCAGTAGTATAGTCGGGACGGCGAACACTGAAGCTTTCTTT.

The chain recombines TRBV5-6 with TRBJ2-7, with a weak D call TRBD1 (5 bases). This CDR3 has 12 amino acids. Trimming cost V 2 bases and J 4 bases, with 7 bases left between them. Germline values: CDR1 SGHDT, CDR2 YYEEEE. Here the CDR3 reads CASSLQVYEQYF. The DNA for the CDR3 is TGTGCCAGCAGCTTACAGGTATACGAGCAGTACTTC.

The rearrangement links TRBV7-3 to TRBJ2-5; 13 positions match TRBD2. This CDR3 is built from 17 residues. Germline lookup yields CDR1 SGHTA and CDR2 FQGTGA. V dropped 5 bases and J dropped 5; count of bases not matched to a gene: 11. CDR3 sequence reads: CASSKGLAGTNRETQYF. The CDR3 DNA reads TGTGCCAGCAGCAAGGGACTAGCGGGAACAAACAGGGAGACCCAGTACTTC.

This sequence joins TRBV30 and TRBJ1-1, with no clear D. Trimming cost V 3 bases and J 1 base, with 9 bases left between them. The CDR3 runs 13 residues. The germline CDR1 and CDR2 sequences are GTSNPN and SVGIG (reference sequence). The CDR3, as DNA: TGTGCCTGGAGGGGCGCGGGGAACACTGAAGCTTTCTTT. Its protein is CAWRGAGNTEAFF.

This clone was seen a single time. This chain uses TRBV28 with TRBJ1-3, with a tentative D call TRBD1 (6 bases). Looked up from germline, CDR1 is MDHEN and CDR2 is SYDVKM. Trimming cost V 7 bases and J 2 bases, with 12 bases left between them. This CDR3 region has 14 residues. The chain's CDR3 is CASTSGAAGNTIYF. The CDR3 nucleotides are TGTGCCAGCACCTCAGGGGCAGCTGGAAACACCATATATTTT.

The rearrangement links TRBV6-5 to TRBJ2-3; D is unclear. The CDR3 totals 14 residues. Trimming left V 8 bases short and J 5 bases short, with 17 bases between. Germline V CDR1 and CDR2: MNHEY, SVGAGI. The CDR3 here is CASRSTSFLDTQYF. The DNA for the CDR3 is TGTGCCAGCCGGAGCACAAGTTTTTTAGATACGCAGTATTTT.

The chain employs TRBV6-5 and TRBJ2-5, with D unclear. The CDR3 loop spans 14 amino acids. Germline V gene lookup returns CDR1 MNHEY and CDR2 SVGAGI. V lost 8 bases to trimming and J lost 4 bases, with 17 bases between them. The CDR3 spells CASWSTFVTETQYF. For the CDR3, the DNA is TGTGCCAGCTGGAGTACGTTTGTCACAGAGACCCAGTACTTC.

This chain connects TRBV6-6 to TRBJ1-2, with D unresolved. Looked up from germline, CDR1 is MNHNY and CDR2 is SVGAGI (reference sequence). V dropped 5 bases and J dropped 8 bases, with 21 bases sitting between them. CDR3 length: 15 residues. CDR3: CASSVSGLSSHGYTF. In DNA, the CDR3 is TGTGCCAGCAGTGTGTCAGGTCTCTCTAGCCACGGCTACACCTTC.